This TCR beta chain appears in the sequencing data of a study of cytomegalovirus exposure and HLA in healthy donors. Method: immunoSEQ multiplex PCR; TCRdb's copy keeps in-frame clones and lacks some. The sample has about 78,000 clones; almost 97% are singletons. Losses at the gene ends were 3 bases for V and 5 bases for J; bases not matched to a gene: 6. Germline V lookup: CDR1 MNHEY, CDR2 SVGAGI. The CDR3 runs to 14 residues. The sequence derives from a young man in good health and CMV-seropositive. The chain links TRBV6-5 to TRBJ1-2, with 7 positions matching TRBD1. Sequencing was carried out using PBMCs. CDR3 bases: TGTGCCAGCAGTTATAGGGGGCGAGGGTATGGCTACACCTTC. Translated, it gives CASSYRGRGYGYTF.